The 12 T cell receptor beta chains reported below all come from one sample, sequenced in a study of blood T cell repertoires in COVID-19. Sequencing was performed with immunoSEQ multiplex PCR; in TCRdb, only in-frame clones are kept and a portion is missing. The data show 130,000 to 150,000 clones, nearly 90% seen once. The sequencing sample was made of peripheral blood. These receptors all stem from a man in his sixties or seventies with acute or convalescent COVID-19.

CDR3 region: CASSVRGTGDNSPLHF. The CDR3 region has the DNA TGTGCCAGCAGCGTCCGGGGGACAGGGGATAATTCACCCCTCCACTTT. The chain links TRBV7-3 to TRBJ1-6; TRBD1 agrees at 10 bases. Germline CDR1 reads SGHTA; CDR2 reads FQGTGA. Unmatched junction bases numbered 6, after V lost 5 bases and J lost 5 bases. There are 16 residues in the CDR3.

The chain recombines TRBV24-1 with TRBJ2-7, with 8 bases identical to TRBD1. In germline, CDR1 is KGHDR, CDR2 SFDVKD. The CDR3 is 15 residues long. The ends lost 5 bases at V and 3 bases at J; junction bases unmatched: 8. As DNA, the CDR3 is TGTGCCACCAGTGCCTCCGGGACAGGAAACTACGAGCAGTACTTC. It codes for CATSASGTGNYEQYF.

The V and J genes are TRBV19 and TRBJ2-7; 10 bases agree with TRBD1. The length of the CDR3 is 14 residues. V lost 4 bases and J lost 4; bases outside the gene matches: 4. Germline loops: CDR1 LNHDA, CDR2 SQIVND (reference sequence). CDR3 nucleotide sequence: TGTGCCAGTAGTAACCGACAGGGGGCATACGAGCAGTACTTC. Translation gives CASSNRQGAYEQYF.

The V and J genes are TRBV4-1 and TRBJ1-6, with 7 bases identical to TRBD1. With V trimmed by 0 bases and J by 7 bases, 6 bases remained unmatched. Germline assignment: CDR1 MGHRA and CDR2 YSYEKL. The CDR3 extends over 16 amino acids. For the CDR3, the DNA is TGCGCCAGCAGCCAAGAGCGCAGGGGGGTCAATTCACCCCTCCACTTT. Its translation is CASSQERRGVNSPLHF.

This sequence joins TRBV6-5 and TRBJ2-5; 13 bases are a match to TRBD2. The germline V gene has CDR1 MNHEY and CDR2 SVGAGI. CDR3 length: 15 amino acids. J was trimmed by 4 bases and V by 8 bases; bases with no gene match: 7. Here the CDR3 reads CASVTSGGPGETQYF. The CDR3 DNA reads TGTGCCAGCGTGACTAGCGGGGGGCCTGGAGAGACCCAGTACTTC.

This clone was picked up many times. The chain carries TRBV10-3 and TRBJ2-3; tentatively, D is TRBD2 (6 bases). Germline-derived CDR1 and CDR2 are ENHRY and SYGVKD. V was shortened by 7 bases and J by 3 bases, with 11 bases between the two germline ends. This CDR3 region has 13 residues. The chain's CDR3 is CAIKGTRTDTQYF. The CDR3 DNA reads TGTGCCATCAAAGGGACTCGGACAGATACGCAGTATTTT.

This clone was observed a few times. J is TRBJ1-2 and V is TRBV19; 8 bases agree with TRBD1. After removal of 7 bases from V and 4 bases from J, the junction contained 11 bases not matched to a gene. The CDR3 runs to 15 residues. Per germline, CDR1 LNHDA and CDR2 SQIVND (reference sequence). DNA for the CDR3: TGTGCCAGTACCGAAAGGACAGGGATTAGCTATGGCTACACCTTC. Translation: CASTERTGISYGYTF. Full variable domain (missing parts from reference TRBV19 and TRBJ1-2): DGGITQSPKYLFRKEGQNVTLSCEQNLNHDAMYWYRQDPGQGLRLIYYSQIVNDFQKGDIAEGYSVSREKKESFPLTVTSAQKNPTAFYLCASTERTGISYGYTFGSGTRLTVV.

This chain connects TRBV11-2 to TRBJ2-1, with D possibly being TRBD2 (5 bases). Germline values: CDR1 SGHAT, CDR2 FQNNGV. The CDR3 runs to 16 residues. Trimming left V 2 bases short and J 0 bases short, with 11 bases between. The DNA for the CDR3 is TGTGCCAGCAGCTTAAGACCGGGGATCTCCTACAATGAGCAGTTCTTC. This sequence encodes CASSLRPGISYNEQFF.

The chain combines TRBV7-8 with TRBJ2-7; 9 bases match TRBD1. The germline CDR1 and CDR2 sequences are SGHVS and FQNEAQ. CDR3 size: 16 residues. V gave up 0 bases and J gave up 2 bases; unmatched junction bases: 5. The CDR3 protein is CASSLAAWDRAYEQYF. The DNA for the CDR3 is TGTGCCAGCAGCTTAGCGGCCTGGGACAGGGCCTACGAGCAGTACTTC.

The chain uses TRBV7-3 and TRBJ2-5, with D possibly matching TRBD2 (5 bases). The V and J ends lost 1 base and 5 bases respectively, with 14 bases between them. The CDR3 sequence is 15 residues long. Germline CDR1 and CDR2: SGHTA and FQGTGA. CDR3 loop: CASSLNGNIQETQYF. Written as DNA, the CDR3 is TGTGCCAGCAGCTTAAACGGGAACATACAGGAGACCCAGTACTTC.

This chain connects TRBV5-1 to TRBJ2-1; 10 positions match TRBD1. With V trimmed by 0 bases and J by 9 bases, 3 bases remained unmatched. The CDR3 length is 14 residues. Germline assignment: CDR1 SGHRS and CDR2 YFSETQ. The DNA of the CDR3 is TGCGCCAGCAGCTTGGCGCGGGACAGGGGTGAGCAGTTCTTC. As protein: CASSLARDRGEQFF.

The V and J genes are TRBV30 and TRBJ2-3, with D perhaps matching TRBD2 (5 bases). The V and J ends lost 1 base and 4 bases respectively, with 12 bases between them. Germline lookup yields CDR1 GTSNPN and CDR2 SVGIG (reference sequence). The CDR3 has 14 residues. The CDR3 sequence: CAWSAPGSSDTQYF. The CDR3 DNA follows: TGTGCCTGGAGTGCTCCGGGATCATCAGATACGCAGTATTTT.